This paragraph covers one TCR beta chain sequence. The antigen remains unidentified. The record originates from a study of memory CD4+ T cells and cytomegalovirus serostatus. Study in general: Healthy Belgian adult donors included about 10 CMV-positive and 24 CMV-negative people. Study observations and caveats: CD4+ memory repertoires contained 67 of 164 reported CMV TCRbeta sequences.

The sort gate was single viable CD3+CD4+CD8-CD45RO+ cells for memory CD4+ T cells. This CDR3 spans 14 amino acids. V lost 1 base and J lost 10; bases outside the gene matches: 6. CDR1 and CDR2 from the germline V gene are LNHNV and YYDKDF (reference sequence). The data were produced by immunoSEQ multiplex PCR, yet TCRdb's version contains in-frame clones alone and is incomplete. The repertoire has around 26,000 clones, about 80% of them found once; the top ten carry around 0.67%. V is TRBV15 and J is TRBJ2-4; TRBD1 aligns across 8 bases. The receptor's source is an adult in good health and CMV-seronegative. The specimen sequenced was memory CD4+ T cells from blood. The CDR3 is CATSRVGDRPIQYF. CDR3 sequence (DNA): TGTGCCACCAGCAGAGTTGGGGACAGGCCAATTCAGTACTTC. Full variable domain (remainder filled in from reference TRBV15 and TRBJ2-4): DAMVIQNPRYQVTQFGKPVTLSCSQTLNHNVMYWYQQKSSQAPKLLFHYYDKDFNNEADTPDNFQSRRPNTSFCFLDIRSPGLGDTAMYLCATSRVGDRPIQYFGAGTRLSVL.